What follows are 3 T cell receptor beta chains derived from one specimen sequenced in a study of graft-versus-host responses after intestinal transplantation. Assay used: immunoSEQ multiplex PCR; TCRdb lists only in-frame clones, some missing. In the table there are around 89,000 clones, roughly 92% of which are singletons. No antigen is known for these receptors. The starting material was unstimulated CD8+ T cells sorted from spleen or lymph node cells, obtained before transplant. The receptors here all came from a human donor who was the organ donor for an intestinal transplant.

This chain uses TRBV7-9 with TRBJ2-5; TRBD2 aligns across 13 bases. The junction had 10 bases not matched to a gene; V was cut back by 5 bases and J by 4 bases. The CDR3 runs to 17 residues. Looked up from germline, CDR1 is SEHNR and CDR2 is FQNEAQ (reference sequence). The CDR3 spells CASSPRTSGGGGETQYF. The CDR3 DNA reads TGTGCCAGCAGCCCAAGGACTAGCGGGGGCGGGGGAGAGACCCAGTACTTC.

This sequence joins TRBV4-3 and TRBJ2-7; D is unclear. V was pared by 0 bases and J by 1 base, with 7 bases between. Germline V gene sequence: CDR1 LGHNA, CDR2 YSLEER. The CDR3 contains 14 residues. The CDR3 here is CASSQDRGSYEQYF. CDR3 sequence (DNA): TGCGCCAGCAGCCAAGATCGCGGTTCCTACGAGCAGTACTTC.

CDR3 sequence (DNA): TGCGCCAGCAGCCAAGTAAGTAACCGGGACAGAAGAAATGAAAAACTGTTTTTT. This translates into CASSQVSNRDRRNEKLFF. This rearrangement joins TRBV4-3 to TRBJ1-4, with 7 bases fitting TRBD1. From germline, CDR1 is LGHNA and CDR2 YSLEER. The CDR3 consists of 18 residues. The V segment lost 1 base and the J segment 5 bases; nucleotides outside the gene matches: 13.